The source of this T cell receptor beta chain is a study of T cells in Graves' hyperthyroidism and ophthalmopathy. Study-level results: A median roughly six months before onset, the model predicted ophthalmopathy.

TCR beta CDR3 sequences were amplified from RNA transcripts. The study used the HTBI primer set for a first-round RT-PCR of the TCR CDR3. TCRdb fed the multiplex PCR reads into MiXCR, producing one record per CDR3 protein. The sample holds about 840,000 distinct CDR3 sequences, about two fifths seen once. The study defined stable Graves' hyperthyroidism as no ophthalmopathy progression within 18 months. Uncontrolled infection, other autoimmune disease, pregnancy or lactation led to exclusion. The diagnostic basis comprised clinical symptoms, serum thyroxine and TRAb, thyroid ultrasound and orbital computed tomography. Remarks on this clonotype: Its antigen remains unidentified.

This CDR3 region has 14 residues. Germline CDR1 is SGHAT and CDR2 is FQNNGV. V was pared by 4 bases and J by 0 bases, with 9 bases between. This chain connects TRBV11-2 to TRBJ2-5; a weak D match, TRBD2 (5 bases). Sequenced sample: blood. This receptor was taken from a young man with Graves' hyperthyroidism. The CDR3 nucleotides read TGTGCCAGCAGCTCTAGCCAGCACCAAGAGACCCAGTACTTC. Amino acids: CASSSSQHQETQYF.